Below, one TCR beta chain is given with its context. What it binds is unknown. The data are from a study of T cells in localized non-small cell lung cancer. Regarding the study as a whole: Researchers found a median approximately 55 of the top 100 tumor clones in adjacent lung. Blood T cell density predicted longer survival; adjacent-lung clonality, shorter.

Clones were sequenced by immunoSEQ multiplex PCR, and TCRdb holds only the in-frame ones, with some missing. The sample yields over 65,000 clones, less than 85% seen once. V lost 6 bases, J lost 5 bases, and 4 bases stayed unmatched. The germline V gene encodes CDR1 MNHNS and CDR2 SASEGT. This CDR3 spans 14 amino acids. The chain links TRBV6-1 to TRBJ1-5; 10 bases are a match to TRBD1. The sample here was peripheral blood, taken before any cancer treatment. This sequence originates from a female donor over 55 with stage I lung adenocarcinoma. Here the CDR3 DNA reads TGTGCCAGCAGAAGACAGGGGGCGGATCAGCCCCAGCATTTT. This translates into CASRRQGADQPQHF.